Below are 18 T cell receptor beta chains sequenced from a single sample in a study of shared clonotypes between healthy human individuals. In the naive CD8 group, cells lacked CD45RO and were positively selected for CCR7, so terminally differentiated effector memory CD45RA+ cells were left out. Assay used: immunoSEQ multiplex PCR; TCRdb lists only in-frame clones, some missing. The sample lists more than 2 million clones, around 93% occurring once. What was sequenced was naive CD8+ T cells from PBMCs. These TCRs come from a man aged 18 to 30 in good health. Some clones in this sample may be carry-over from other donors' samples.

V and J are TRBV6-6 and TRBJ2-1; TRBD2 agrees at 10 bases. The junction had 4 bases not matched to a gene; V was cut back by 0 bases and J by 8 bases. The CDR3 is 15 amino acids. Germline-derived CDR1 and CDR2 are MNHNY and SVGAGI (reference sequence). CDR3 DNA sequence: TGTGCCAGCAGTTACTCTCCTAGCGGGAGCTATGAGCAGTTCTTC. Encoded protein: CASSYSPSGSYEQFF.

As to this clone: A much larger clonotype is one base distant, so this may be a read error. Within the sample, other DNA sequences also encode this same CDR3. The chain is built from TRBV27 and TRBJ2-7; 7 bases line up with TRBD1. Trimming cost V 3 bases and J 3 bases; bases outside gene matches: 2. This CDR3 is built from 13 residues. Germline CDR1 is MNHEY and CDR2 is SMNVEV (reference sequence). CDR3 loop: CASSLGQIYEQYF. CDR3 in DNA: TGTGCCAGCAGTTTGGGACAGATCTACGAGCAGTACTTC.

This clone was counted a single time. This chain links TRBV4-3 with TRBJ1-2; 8 nucleotides match TRBD1. CDR3 length equals 15 residues. V trimming: 2 bases; J trimming: 12 bases; junction bases outside the gene matches: 14. Germline loops: CDR1 LGHNA, CDR2 YSLEER. The CDR3 nucleotides are TGCGCCAGCAGCCAACGGGCCGGGACAGGCGACTTTCACACCTTC. Translated, it gives CASSQRAGTGDFHTF.

The chain uses TRBV11-2 and TRBJ2-7, with D tentatively TRBD1 (5 bases). CDR3 length: 15 residues. In germline, CDR1 is SGHAT, CDR2 FQNNGV. Trimming stripped 4 bases from V and 2 bases from J, with 15 bases between. CDR3 amino acids: CASSSIRQIPYEQYF. The CDR3 DNA reads as TGTGCCAGCAGCTCCATTAGACAGATACCCTACGAGCAGTACTTC.

The CDR3 loop is CASCEQGSYEQYF. CDR3 in DNA: TGTGCCAGCTGCGAACAGGGATCCTACGAGCAGTACTTC. The V and J genes are TRBV2 and TRBJ2-7; D perhaps matches TRBD1 (6 bases). V lost 8 bases, J lost 1 base, and 12 bases lay in between. The CDR3 has 13 amino acids. In germline, CDR1 is SNHLY, CDR2 FYNNEI. The full variable domain, its missing parts supplied by reference TRBV2 and TRBJ2-7, is EPEVTQTPSHQVTQMGQEVILRCVPISNHLYFYWYRQILGQKVEFLVSFYNNEISEKSEIFDDQFSVERPDGSNFTLKIRSTKLEDSAMYFCASCEQGSYEQYFGPGTRLTVT.

The chain uses TRBV5-1 and TRBJ2-2; D may match TRBD1 or TRBD2 (6 bases each). The CDR3 is 16 amino acids. Trimming removed 0 bases at V and 6 bases at J, with 15 bases between. From germline, CDR1 is SGHRS and CDR2 YFSETQ. In DNA form, the CDR3 reads TGCGCCAGCAGCTTGGGAGACCCTAGGGGGGCCGGGGAGCTGTTTTTT. Translation: CASSLGDPRGAGELFF.

This rearrangement joins TRBV13 to TRBJ2-3, with a weak D call TRBD2 (6 bases). Trimming removed 4 bases from V and 0 bases from J, with 20 bases in between. Germline lookup yields CDR1 PRHDT and CDR2 FYEKMQ (reference sequence). The CDR3 is 18 residues long. CDR3 region: CASSSYSGENLSTDTQYF. The CDR3 DNA is TGTGCCAGCAGCTCATATAGCGGAGAAAACCTAAGCACAGATACGCAGTATTTT.

This clone showed up just once. The chain combines TRBV4-1 with TRBJ2-5; 8 bases are a match to TRBD2. The J call may be in error: the DNA end matches TRBJ2-7 better. Germline assignment: CDR1 MGHRA and CDR2 YSYEKL. There are 16 residues in the CDR3. The CDR3 sequence is CASSQVRASGSYEQYF. CDR3 bases: TGCGCCAGCAGCCAAGTCAGGGCTAGCGGGTCCTACGAGCAGTACTTC.

The rearrangement uses TRBV5-8 and TRBJ2-5; 8 nucleotides align to TRBD2. The germline gives CDR1 SGHTS, CDR2 YDEGEE. The V segment lost 7 bases and the J segment 5 bases; nucleotides outside the gene matches: 10. This CDR3 is built from 14 residues. The CDR3, as DNA: TGTGCCAGCGCCTTGGGACTAGTTCGGGAGACCCAGTACTTC. Translated: CASALGLVRETQYF.

Details on this clone: Within the sample, other DNA sequences also encode this same CDR3. CDR3 protein: CASSLARATGELFF. The CDR3, as DNA: TGTGCCAGCAGCTTAGCGAGGGCAACCGGGGAGCTGTTTTTT. V is TRBV7-8 and J is TRBJ2-2; a weak D match, TRBD2 (5 bases). The CDR3 runs 14 residues. Germline CDR1 SGHVS, CDR2 FQNEAQ. Trimming removed 0 bases at V and 5 bases at J, with 7 bases between.

The chain joins TRBV5-1 to TRBJ2-3; TRBD2 agrees at 9 bases. Germline assignment: CDR1 SGHRS and CDR2 YFSETQ. The CDR3 extends over 18 amino acids. V shed 0 bases, J shed 0 bases, and the junction held 8 bases outside the gene matches. CDR3 sequence (DNA): TGCGCCAGCAGCTTGGCGGCAGTGCGGGAGGGTAGCACAGATACGCAGTATTTT. Translated: CASSLAAVREGSTDTQYF.

This chain connects TRBV5-1 to TRBJ2-1, with TRBD2 matching 9 bases. In germline, CDR1 is SGHRS, CDR2 YFSETQ. The length of the CDR3 is 17 residues. Losses at the gene ends were 4 bases for V and 2 bases for J; bases not matched to a gene: 10. The CDR3 DNA is TGCGCCAGCAGCCCCCGCCGGCTAGCGGGACCCTACAATGAGCAGTTCTTC. Translated: CASSPRRLAGPYNEQFF.

Only one count was recorded for this clone. V usage is TRBV30 and J usage is TRBJ2-2; either TRBD1 or TRBD2 may fit D (5 bases each). Germline lookup yields CDR1 GTSNPN and CDR2 SVGIG (reference sequence). CDR3 length: 18 amino acids. The ends were cut back, 4 bases at V and 1 base at J, with 22 bases in the middle. CDR3 DNA: TGTGCCTGGATTGGCTTAACTGGGGACCCGCGGAACACCGGGGAGCTGTTTTTT. Its protein is CAWIGLTGDPRNTGELFF.

This clone appeared a single time. The chain carries TRBV5-1 and TRBJ1-2, with a possible D match to TRBD1 (5 bases). The CDR3 length is 14 residues. V was cut by 4 bases and J by 3 bases, with 13 bases left in between. Germline V CDR1 and CDR2: SGHRS, YFSETQ. The CDR3 protein is CASSTGGEDYGYTF. In DNA, the CDR3 is TGCGCCAGCAGCACCGGAGGGGAGGACTATGGCTACACCTTC.

The J gene is TRBJ2-7, the V gene TRBV15; D may match TRBD1 or TRBD2 (5 bases each). The germline gives CDR1 LNHNV, CDR2 YYDKDF (reference sequence). V was cut by 5 bases and J by 2 bases, with 19 bases left in between. The CDR3 runs to 16 residues. CDR3 DNA: TGTGCCACCAGCGATGACGACGGGTCGGGGCCCTACGAGCAGTACTTC. This encodes CATSDDDGSGPYEQYF.

CDR3: CASSEAQGISLYGYTF. The CDR3 DNA follows: TGTGCCAGCAGTGAAGCACAGGGGATTTCGCTCTATGGCTACACCTTC. The rearrangement links TRBV2 to TRBJ1-2; 7 positions agree with TRBD1. Germline loops: CDR1 SNHLY, CDR2 FYNNEI. The CDR3 runs to 16 residues. V shed 0 bases and J 4 bases; nucleotides not matched to a gene: 8.

This chain joins TRBV5-1 and TRBJ1-2; 10 bases map to TRBD1. Per germline, CDR1 SGHRS and CDR2 YFSETQ. After removal of 7 bases from V and 6 bases from J, the junction contained 9 bases not matched to a gene. This CDR3 region has 14 residues. CDR3 coding DNA: TGCGCCAGCCGCCGGACAGGGGGGTCGCATGGCTACACCTTC. This encodes CASRRTGGSHGYTF.

The rearrangement uses TRBV7-2 and TRBJ1-5; unclear D gene. This CDR3 spans 13 amino acids. Germline-derived CDR1 and CDR2 are SGHTA and FQGNSA. V was clipped by 6 bases and J by 5 bases, with 11 bases between them. The CDR3 loop is CASSTFRDQPQHF. CDR3 DNA sequence: TGTGCCAGCAGTACGTTTAGGGATCAGCCCCAGCATTTT.